This entry describes one T cell receptor beta chain. This entry is derived from a study of T-cell memory formation after mild COVID-19. Study details: TCR clusters mostly belonged to single donors.

The 5'RACE method, run with constant-segment primers, produced TCR alpha and TCR beta cDNA libraries (carrying sample barcodes and UMIs). TCRdb used MiXCR to reprocess the 5' RACE reads, holding one entry per CDR3 protein. The sample records 150,000 to 200,000 distinct CDR3 sequences, roughly 12% being singletons. Looked up from germline, CDR1 is SGHRS and CDR2 is YFSETQ. Deletions cut 4 bases from V and 9 bases from J, with 23 bases between. The CDR3 consists of 16 residues. The source is a man between 18 and 35 years old who had mild COVID-19 (a few samples of this study predate the infection). Cell type and time point are not known. Sequencing input: PBMCs or a T cell subset sorted from them (not recorded which). The chain links TRBV5-1 to TRBJ2-1; D is possibly TRBD1 (6 bases). The CDR3 loop reads CASSVGVRAGEGEQFF. As DNA, the CDR3 is TGCGCCAGCAGCGTAGGCGTTAGAGCAGGGGAAGGTGAGCAGTTCTTC. The full variable domain, rest sourced from reference TRBV5-1 and TRBJ2-1, is KAGVTQTPRYLIKTRGQQVTLSCSPISGHRSVSWYQQTPGQGLQFLFEYFSETQRNKGNFPGRFSGRQFSNSRSEMNVSTLELGDSALYLCASSVGVRAGEGEQFFGPGTRLTVL.